Below are 28 T cell receptor beta chains sequenced from a single sample in a study of shared clonotypes between healthy human individuals. The data were produced by immunoSEQ multiplex PCR, yet TCRdb's version contains in-frame clones alone and is incomplete. The sample contains some 2.3 million clones, 85% to 95% of which appear only once. The sequencing sample was made of naive CD4+ T cells from PBMCs. Subset in this sample: CD45RA+ positively selected. The origin of the receptors is a man between 18 and 35 years old in good health. Some clones in this sample may be carry-over from other donors' samples.

The CDR3 is CASSSRTSGSAGELFF. Written as DNA, the CDR3 is TGTGCCAGCAGCTCTCGGACTAGCGGGAGTGCCGGGGAGCTGTTTTTT. The rearrangement uses TRBV11-2 and TRBJ2-2, with 13 bases that match TRBD2. The junction had 5 bases not matched to a gene; V was cut back by 4 bases and J by 6 bases. Per germline, CDR1 SGHAT and CDR2 FQNNGV. The CDR3 covers 16 residues. Full variable domain (missing parts from reference TRBV11-2 and TRBJ2-2): EAGVAQSPRYKIIEKRQSVAFWCNPISGHATLYWYQQILGQGPKLLIQFQNNGVVDDSQLPKDRFSAERLKGVDSTLKIQPAKLEDSAVYLCASSSRTSGSAGELFFGEGSRLTVL.

V gene TRBV7-9 combines with J gene TRBJ2-7; a possible D gene is TRBD2 (5 bases). V lost 1 base and J lost 6, with 13 bases in between. Germline loops: CDR1 SEHNR, CDR2 FQNEAQ (reference sequence). This CDR3 has 14 amino acids. The CDR3 sequence: CASSLDTRVGEQYF. The DNA for the CDR3 is TGTGCCAGCAGCTTAGATACGAGGGTAGGCGAGCAGTACTTC.

Comments on this clone: Other DNA sequences from this sample encode an identical CDR3 as well. This chain joins TRBV28 and TRBJ1-3; unclear D gene. The CDR3 has 14 residues. Germline V CDR1 and CDR2: MDHEN, SYDVKM. V was clipped by 5 bases and J by 0 bases, with 8 bases between them. CDR3: CASSRLSSGNTIYF. The CDR3 DNA reads as TGTGCCAGCAGTCGACTGTCCTCTGGAAACACCATATATTTT.

As for this clone: The sample contains more than one DNA sequence encoding this CDR3. V usage is TRBV7-3 and J usage is TRBJ2-2; 10 positions match TRBD2. Losses at the gene ends were 3 bases for V and 0 bases for J; bases not matched to a gene: 1. The length of the CDR3 is 16 residues. CDR1 is SGHTA and CDR2 is FQGTGA in the germline V gene. For the CDR3, the DNA is TGTGCCAGCAGCTTGACTAGCGGGTCGAACACCGGGGAGCTGTTTTTT. As protein: CASSLTSGSNTGELFF.

This chain links TRBV29-1 with TRBJ1-1; maybe TRBD1 (6 bases). The germline V gene has CDR1 SQVTM and CDR2 ANQGSEA. The V and J ends lost 3 bases and 0 bases respectively, with 11 bases between them. The CDR3 covers 14 residues. DNA for the CDR3: TGCAGCGTTGACGTCGGGGGCATGAACACTGAAGCTTTCTTT. Translating gives CSVDVGGMNTEAFF. The full variable domain, its missing parts supplied by reference TRBV29-1 and TRBJ1-1, is SAVISQKPSRDICQRGTSLTIQCQVDSQVTMMFWYRQQPGQSLTLIATANQGSEATYESGFVIDKFPISRPNLTFSTLTVSNMSPEDSSIYLCSVDVGGMNTEAFFGQGTRLTVV.

The V and J genes are TRBV30 and TRBJ1-3, with TRBD1 matching 7 bases. The CDR3 consists of 14 residues. The trim removed 8 bases at V and 4 bases at J, leaving 11 bases unmatched. CDR1 and CDR2 from the germline V gene are GTSNPN and SVGIG (reference sequence). CDR3 nucleotide sequence: TGTGCCGGAACGCCGGGACAGCTCGGAAACACCATATATTTT. Translated, it gives CAGTPGQLGNTIYF.

V usage is TRBV6-6 and J usage is TRBJ2-3; 10 nucleotides line up with TRBD1. This CDR3 comprises 16 residues. The germline V gene encodes CDR1 MNHNY and CDR2 SVGAGI (reference sequence). V lost 2 bases, J lost 4 bases, and 6 bases stayed unmatched. The CDR3 DNA sequence: TGTGCCAGCAGTTACCCTCCCGGGACAGGGGCAGATACGCAGTATTTT. This sequence encodes CASSYPPGTGADTQYF.

The chain recombines TRBV7-8 with TRBJ2-2; D is perhaps TRBD2 (7 bases). The CDR3 length is 14 residues. Germline CDR1 SGHVS, CDR2 FQNEAQ. V lost 4 bases, J lost 5 bases, and 11 bases lay in between. The CDR3 region has the DNA TGTGCCAGCAGCTGGAAGGGGGGGACCGGGGAGCTGTTTTTT. The encoded protein is CASSWKGGTGELFF.

The chain uses TRBV11-2 and TRBJ2-7; 9 bases match TRBD2. The CDR3 consists of 16 residues. From germline, CDR1 is SGHAT and CDR2 FQNNGV. Trimming cost V 5 bases and J 3 bases; bases outside gene matches: 11. Written as DNA, the CDR3 is TGTGCCAGCAGCCCTCTGAGAGCGCGGGAGGGCTACGAGCAGTACTTC. This gives the protein CASSPLRAREGYEQYF.

The chain combines TRBV28 with TRBJ2-1; possible D gene TRBD2, 7 bases. The V and J ends lost 4 bases and 1 base respectively, with 14 bases between them. Germline V CDR1 and CDR2: MDHEN, SYDVKM. This CDR3 spans 16 amino acids. The CDR3 sequence: CASSSLGGASYNEQFF. Written as DNA, the CDR3 is TGTGCCAGCAGTTCCCTGGGGGGGGCGTCCTACAATGAGCAGTTCTTC.

The chain links TRBV7-3 to TRBJ2-5, with 7 bases matching TRBD1. There are 15 residues in the CDR3. J was trimmed by 5 bases and V by 5 bases; bases with no gene match: 11. Germline V gives CDR1 SGHTA, CDR2 FQGTGA. The CDR3 sequence is CASSPKGASVETQYF. Here the CDR3 DNA reads TGTGCCAGCAGCCCGAAGGGGGCAAGTGTGGAGACCCAGTACTTC.

The CDR3 bases are TGTGCCAGCAGCTTAGCCGAGACCTCTGGGGCCAACGTCCTGACTTTC. Its translation is CASSLAETSGANVLTF. This rearrangement joins TRBV7-6 to TRBJ2-6; D uncertain. The V and J ends lost 0 bases and 0 bases respectively, with 6 bases between them. The CDR3 runs to 16 residues. Germline V lookup: CDR1 SGHVS, CDR2 FNYEAQ.

V gene TRBV29-1 combines with J gene TRBJ2-5; D is tentatively TRBD1 or TRBD2 (5 bases each). The CDR3 has 12 amino acids. Germline assignment: CDR1 SQVTM and CDR2 ANQGSEA. Trimming left V 4 bases short and J 4 bases short, with 10 bases between. The CDR3 DNA sequence: TGCAGCGTTGGACAGCGGCGAGAGACCCAGTACTTC. Residues: CSVGQRRETQYF.

The chain carries TRBV7-2 and TRBJ2-2; D is ambiguous. Trimming removed 6 bases at V and 8 bases at J, with 7 bases between. The germline gives CDR1 SGHTA, CDR2 FQGNSA. CDR3 length: 11 residues. CDR3 sequence (DNA): TGTGCCAGCAGGATGGCGGGGGAGCTGTTTTTT. Its translation is CASRMAGELFF.

The chain is built from TRBV27 and TRBJ2-4; no firm D call. The CDR3 covers 15 residues. Per the germline V gene, CDR1 is MNHEY and CDR2 is SMNVEV (reference sequence). The germline V and J ends were trimmed by 3 bases and 7 bases, with 16 bases remaining between them. CDR3 in DNA: TGTGCCAGCAGTTTGGATTGGCAGCCTCGGAACATTCAGTACTTC. Its protein is CASSLDWQPRNIQYF.

CDR3 in amino acids: CASSLRQELYTGELFF. CDR3 coding DNA: TGCGCCAGCAGCTTGCGACAGGAGCTGTACACCGGGGAGCTGTTTTTT. V usage is TRBV5-1 and J usage is TRBJ2-2, with a weak D call TRBD1 (6 bases). The CDR3 extends over 16 amino acids. With 1 base removed from V and 3 bases from J, the gap between germline ends came to 13 bases. Germline CDR1 SGHRS, CDR2 YFSETQ.

The chain couples TRBV5-1 to TRBJ1-4; D uncertain. The V end was cut by 1 base, the J end by 3 bases, with 10 bases between. Germline lookup yields CDR1 SGHRS and CDR2 YFSETQ. This CDR3 comprises 15 residues. CDR3: CASSLSGSPNEKLFF. CDR3 nucleotide sequence: TGCGCCAGCAGCTTGTCTGGGAGTCCTAATGAAAAACTGTTTTTT.

This clone has more than one count but fewer than ten. The rearrangement links TRBV7-9 to TRBJ2-2, with 14 bases that match TRBD2. Trimming removed 5 bases from V and 6 bases from J; junction bases left unmatched: 5. Germline CDR1 SEHNR, CDR2 FQNEAQ (reference sequence). This CDR3 is built from 16 residues. CDR3 sequence (DNA): TGTGCCAGCAGCCCGGGACTAGCGGGAGTGTCCGGGGAGCTGTTTTTT. Protein sequence: CASSPGLAGVSGELFF.

CDR3 sequence reads: CASRHPGQGSHEQYF. The CDR3 DNA reads TGCGCCAGCAGACACCCGGGACAGGGGAGCCACGAGCAGTACTTC. This chain uses TRBV4-1 with TRBJ2-7; 10 bases agree with TRBD1. This CDR3 is built from 15 residues. Per germline, CDR1 MGHRA and CDR2 YSYEKL. Trimming cost V 6 bases and J 5 bases; bases outside gene matches: 10.

CDR3 nucleotides: TGTGCCAGCTCACAGACAGGGAAGGGGGCTACGGATGAGCAGTTCTTC. Translating it yields CASSQTGKGATDEQFF. The chain is built from TRBV18 and TRBJ2-1; TRBD1 matches 7 bases. CDR3 length equals 16 residues. In germline, CDR1 is KGHSH, CDR2 LQKENI. The V segment lost 4 bases and the J segment 8 bases; nucleotides outside the gene matches: 14.

The chain joins TRBV28 to TRBJ2-7, with 7 positions matching TRBD2. V gave up 6 bases and J gave up 2 bases; unmatched junction bases: 10. The germline gives CDR1 MDHEN, CDR2 SYDVKM. The CDR3 has 15 amino acids. Here the CDR3 DNA reads TGTGCCAGCAGAATGGGGCCTAGCGGTGCCTACGAGCAGTACTTC. Residues: CASRMGPSGAYEQYF. Full variable domain (rest looked up from reference TRBV28 and TRBJ2-7): DVKVTQSSRYLVKRTGEKVFLECVQDMDHENMFWYRQDPGLGLRLIYFSYDVKMKEKGDIPEGYSVSREKKERFSLILESASTNQTSMYLCASRMGPSGAYEQYFGPGTRLTVT.

For the CDR3, the DNA is TGCGCCAGCAGCTTGGTGGGGGGAAACACCGGGGAGCTGTTTTTT. This codes for CASSLVGGNTGELFF. The chain recombines TRBV5-1 with TRBJ2-2; the D gene is possibly TRBD2 (6 bases). Deletions cut 0 bases from V and 2 bases from J, with 8 bases between. The CDR3 has 15 residues. CDR1 is SGHRS, CDR2 YFSETQ, per germline.

The chain employs TRBV9 and TRBJ2-5, with D perhaps TRBD1 (7 bases). Germline values: CDR1 SGDLS, CDR2 YYNGEE. The CDR3 has 18 amino acids. Trimming stripped 0 bases from V and 2 bases from J, with 20 bases between. CDR3 amino acids: CASSVARGVLWGQETQYF. Written as DNA, the CDR3 is TGTGCCAGCAGCGTAGCCAGGGGGGTTCTTTGGGGACAAGAGACCCAGTACTTC.

This chain connects TRBV28 to TRBJ1-1, with D tentatively TRBD1 (5 bases). This CDR3 spans 13 amino acids. Trimming took off 6 bases at V and 6 bases at J, with 14 bases between the two ends. Germline assignment: CDR1 MDHEN and CDR2 SYDVKM. CDR3 sequence reads: CASRQTVGAEAFF. In DNA form, the CDR3 reads TGTGCCAGCAGGCAGACAGTGGGCGCTGAAGCTTTCTTT.

Details on this clone: Other DNA sequences in this specimen translate into the identical CDR3. This CDR3 reads CASSETGGSYNEQFF. The CDR3 nucleotides read TGTGCCAGCAGTGAAACGGGGGGCTCCTACAATGAGCAGTTCTTC. The chain employs TRBV6-4 and TRBJ2-1; 7 nucleotides match TRBD2. The trim removed 3 bases at V and 0 bases at J, leaving 2 bases unmatched. The CDR3 contains 15 residues. CDR1 and CDR2 (germline): MRHNA, SNTAGT.

The chain is built from TRBV6-5 and TRBJ2-5; possibly TRBD2 for D (6 bases). Trimming shortened V by 6 bases and J by 7 bases, and 12 bases separated the two germline ends. Germline V lookup: CDR1 MNHEY, CDR2 SVGAGI. CDR3 length equals 12 residues. DNA of the CDR3: TGTGCCAGCAGACCAATCGGGGGGACCCAGTACTTC. It specifies CASRPIGGTQYF.

This clone was recorded once. This chain links TRBV2 with TRBJ2-1, with 8 bases lining up with TRBD2. The ends lost 5 bases at V and 0 bases at J; junction bases unmatched: 12. The CDR3 sequence is 18 residues long. The germline CDR1 and CDR2 sequences are SNHLY and FYNNEI. CDR3 nucleotides: TGTGCCAGCAGTTCCCCTAAGTGGGGGACTAGCTCCTACAATGAGCAGTTCTTC. It encodes CASSSPKWGTSSYNEQFF.

This chain links TRBV5-8 with TRBJ2-1; 7 positions match TRBD1. The CDR3 is 13 amino acids. Trimming cost V 4 bases and J 4 bases; bases outside gene matches: 2. Germline loops: CDR1 SGHTS, CDR2 YDEGEE. CDR3 nucleotide sequence: TGTGCCAGCAGCCCGGGACAGTACAATGAGCAGTTCTTC. Translation: CASSPGQYNEQFF.